These 31 T cell receptor beta chains were sequenced from one sample in a study of TIL therapy for anti-PD-1-resistant metastatic lung cancer. The immunoSEQ assay was v3. Assay used: immunoSEQ multiplex PCR; TCRdb lists only in-frame clones, some missing. The sample has roughly 20,000 clones, 83% seen once; the top ten hold 2.2%. Stated time point: pre-treatment sample, taken before nivolumab and TIL therapy. The material sequenced was blood, taken at baseline. Receptors originate from a person between 30 and 80 years old with non-small cell lung cancer.

The rearrangement links TRBV29-1 to TRBJ2-2; 10 positions agree with TRBD1. The CDR3 loop spans 15 amino acids. Germline V gene data show CDR1 as SQVTM and CDR2 as ANQGSEA. With V trimmed by 3 bases and J by 3 bases, 4 bases remained unmatched. The DNA for the CDR3 is TGCAGCGTTGACCTAGGGACAGGGGACACCGGGGAGCTGTTTTTT. Translation gives CSVDLGTGDTGELFF.

The chain links TRBV13 to TRBJ2-1; 9 positions agree with TRBD2. This CDR3 region has 17 residues. The V and J ends lost 5 bases and 6 bases, in that order; junction bases with no gene match: 14. Germline CDR1 PRHDT, CDR2 FYEKMQ (reference sequence). The CDR3 sequence is CASSRLMGLAGGNEQFF. DNA for the CDR3: TGTGCCAGCAGCAGACTGATGGGACTAGCTGGGGGCAATGAGCAGTTCTTC.

The chain combines TRBV5-4 with TRBJ2-1, with TRBD2 identical over 7 bases. With 2 bases clipped from V and 2 bases from J, the junction kept 4 bases outside the gene matches. Per the germline V gene, CDR1 is SGHNT and CDR2 is YYREEE (reference sequence). The CDR3 totals 15 residues. DNA for the CDR3: TGTGCCAGCAGCTTACTAGCGCGAACCTACAATGAGCAGTTCTTC. Translated: CASSLLARTYNEQFF.

CDR3 nucleotide sequence: TGTGCCAGTAGTATAAGTCTAGAATCCTACGAGCAGTACTTC. Translation gives CASSISLESYEQYF. This chain joins TRBV19 and TRBJ2-5; D is unclear. TRBJ2-7 explains the end of the DNA better; the J call may be wrong. The CDR3 extends over 14 amino acids. CDR1 is LNHDA and CDR2 is SQIVND in the germline V gene (reference sequence).

The V gene is TRBV19, the J gene TRBJ1-5, with unresolved D. Per the germline V gene, CDR1 is LNHDA and CDR2 is SQIVND (reference sequence). This CDR3 has 15 residues. V was shortened by 5 bases and J by 3 bases, with 14 bases between the two germline ends. CDR3 nucleotides: TGTGCCAGTAGTTTGATCAGGAATGCCAATCAGCCCCAGCATTTT. This translates into CASSLIRNANQPQHF.

This rearrangement joins TRBV4-3 to TRBJ2-1; the D is unclear. V was shortened by 0 bases and J by 1 base, with 7 bases between the two germline ends. In germline, CDR1 is LGHNA, CDR2 YSLEER. The CDR3 totals 15 residues. The CDR3 sequence: CASSQETSSYNEQFF. CDR3 coding DNA: TGCGCCAGCAGCCAAGAAACGAGTTCCTACAATGAGCAGTTCTTC.

The rearrangement joins TRBV4-2 to TRBJ2-3; D might be TRBD2 (5 bases). This CDR3 comprises 13 residues. V was pared by 6 bases and J by 3 bases, with 10 bases between. Germline V CDR1 and CDR2: LGHNA, YNFKEQ. CDR3 DNA: TGTGCCAGCAGGACTGGCGGGACAGATACGCAGTATTTT. Translating it yields CASRTGGTDTQYF.

This clone has only a few counts. The chain combines TRBV7-9 with TRBJ1-6; no definite D call. Germline V lookup: CDR1 SEHNR, CDR2 FQNEAQ (reference sequence). The CDR3 extends over 14 amino acids. V dropped 7 bases and J dropped 1 base, with 8 bases sitting between them. The CDR3 DNA sequence: TGTGCCAGCAACTCAATGTCCTATAATTCACCCCTCCACTTT. The encoded protein is CASNSMSYNSPLHF.

CDR3 protein: CASSWDFKNIQYF. The CDR3 DNA is TGTGCCAGCAGTTGGGACTTTAAAAACATTCAGTACTTC. The chain links TRBV27 to TRBJ2-4; D may be TRBD2 (6 bases). The ends were cut back, 4 bases at V and 4 bases at J, with 8 bases in the middle. This CDR3 spans 13 amino acids. CDR1 and CDR2 (germline): MNHEY, SMNVEV (reference sequence).

The chain has TRBV7-9 and TRBJ1-1; D is undetermined. V lost 2 bases and J lost 3, with 4 bases in between. Per germline, CDR1 SEHNR and CDR2 FQNEAQ (reference sequence). CDR3 length: 12 amino acids. The CDR3 DNA follows: TGTGCCAGCAGCTTATATGACACTGAAGCTTTCTTT. Translation gives CASSLYDTEAFF.

CDR3 nucleotide sequence: TGTGCCAGCAGCCCCGGACTAGCGGGTTTCGACGAGCAGTACTTC. This encodes CASSPGLAGFDEQYF. The rearrangement joins TRBV9 to TRBJ2-7; 11 bases are a match to TRBD2. With V trimmed by 4 bases and J by 5 bases, 8 bases remained unmatched. CDR1 and CDR2 (germline): SGDLS, YYNGEE. The CDR3 length is 15 residues.

The chain joins TRBV27 to TRBJ2-5, with TRBD2 matching over 14 bases. The germline V gene has CDR1 MNHEY and CDR2 SMNVEV (reference sequence). Losses at the gene ends were 6 bases for V and 3 bases for J; bases not matched to a gene: 0. The CDR3 length is 14 residues. CDR3 DNA sequence: TGTGCCAGCAGGGGACTAGCGGGAGAAGAGACCCAGTACTTC. This codes for CASRGLAGEETQYF.

This clone is categorized as large. The chain couples TRBV4-2 to TRBJ2-5; D not certain. V dropped 4 bases and J dropped 5 bases, with 14 bases sitting between them. Germline CDR1 reads LGHNA; CDR2 reads YNFKEQ. This CDR3 spans 14 amino acids. The CDR3 DNA follows: TGTGCCAGCAGCCCTAAGGGCTTGAGTGAGACCCAGTACTTC. It yields the protein CASSPKGLSETQYF.

DNA of the CDR3: TGTGCCAGCAGCTTAGGCGTGGCAGGGGCCTCCTACGAGCAGTACTTC. Its translation is CASSLGVAGASYEQYF. J is TRBJ2-7 and V is TRBV7-2, with a weak D call TRBD1 (6 bases). CDR3 length: 16 amino acids. V was cut by 1 base and J by 0 bases, with 13 bases left in between. Per germline, CDR1 SGHTA and CDR2 FQGNSA.

The chain uses TRBV2 and TRBJ2-4; no clear D. There are 14 residues in the CDR3. Germline loops: CDR1 SNHLY, CDR2 FYNNEI. V was trimmed by 7 bases and J by 2 bases, leaving 12 bases between them. The CDR3 DNA reads as TGTGCCAGCATCGATCGGGCCACCAAAAACATTCAGTACTTC. Its protein is CASIDRATKNIQYF.

The CDR3 spells CASSRESTNTGELFF. Written as DNA, the CDR3 is TGTGCCAGCTCCCGGGAGAGTACGAACACCGGGGAGCTGTTTTTT. The chain joins TRBV18 to TRBJ2-2, with a weak D call TRBD2 (6 bases). The CDR3 length is 15 residues. CDR1 KGHSH and CDR2 LQKENI come from the germline V gene. The V end lost 6 bases, the J end lost 0 bases, and 11 bases lay between the germline ends.

This rearrangement joins TRBV19 to TRBJ1-1; 11 bases map to TRBD1. J was trimmed by 5 bases and V by 9 bases; bases with no gene match: 8. Germline loops: CDR1 LNHDA, CDR2 SQIVND (reference sequence). This CDR3 has 14 amino acids. This chain's CDR3 is CASRGTGGSTEAFF. The CDR3 DNA reads TGTGCCAGCCGTGGGACAGGGGGAAGTACTGAAGCTTTCTTT.

As DNA, the CDR3 is TGCAGCGTTGATTTGGGGGCGGAAGCTTTCTTT. Its translation: CSVDLGAEAFF. J is TRBJ1-1 and V is TRBV29-1; possibly TRBD1 for D (6 bases). This CDR3 is 11 amino acids long. Germline lookup yields CDR1 SQVTM and CDR2 ANQGSEA. V lost 3 bases and J 8 bases, leaving 10 bases between the germline ends.

This sequence joins TRBV27 and TRBJ2-7; 8 bases are a match to TRBD1. CDR1 MNHEY and CDR2 SMNVEV come from the germline V gene (reference sequence). J lost 4 bases, V lost 2 bases, and 10 bases had no gene match. This CDR3 is built from 16 residues. The CDR3 DNA is TGTGCCAGCAGTTTAACGCGACAGGGGAGGAGTTACGAGCAGTACTTC. Translation: CASSLTRQGRSYEQYF.

The chain carries TRBV28 and TRBJ2-1, with D perhaps given as TRBD1 or TRBD2 (5 bases each). Trimming shortened V by 8 bases and J by 9 bases, and 14 bases separated the two germline ends. The CDR3 runs 12 residues. Germline V gives CDR1 MDHEN, CDR2 SYDVKM. The CDR3 loop reads CASVSSGTEQFF. The DNA for the CDR3 is TGTGCCAGCGTAAGTTCAGGGACTGAGCAGTTCTTC.

The rearrangement uses TRBV21-1 and TRBJ1-5. TRBV21-1 corresponds to a pseudogene. The CDR3 has 16 amino acids. In DNA form, the CDR3 reads TGTGCCAGCAGCGCGGACGGGGTGGGGGAAGGGCAGCCCCAGCATTTT. Its protein product is CASSADGVGEGQPQHF.

The chain recombines TRBV7-2 with TRBJ2-1; a weak D match, TRBD2 (5 bases). The length of the CDR3 is 12 residues. CDR1 is SGHTA and CDR2 is FQGNSA in the germline V gene. Trimming took 5 bases from V and 9 from J, leaving 11 bases between them. CDR3 sequence: CASSPQTSEQFF. The CDR3, as DNA: TGTGCCAGCAGCCCTCAAACTAGTGAGCAGTTCTTC.

The chain uses TRBV7-2 and TRBJ2-7; the D is unclear. V was clipped by 5 bases and J by 2 bases, with 7 bases between them. This CDR3 is built from 12 residues. Germline-derived CDR1 and CDR2 are SGHTA and FQGNSA. The CDR3 sequence: CASSPLTYEQYF. DNA for the CDR3: TGTGCCAGCAGCCCGTTGACCTACGAGCAGTACTTC. Drawing the rest from reference TRBV7-2 and TRBJ2-7, the complete variable domain is GAGVSQSPSNKVTEKGKDVELRCDPISGHTALYWYRQSLGQGLEFLIYFQGNSAPDKSGLPSDRFSAERTGGSVSTLTIQRTQQEDSAVYLCASSPLTYEQYFGPGTRLTVT.

This rearrangement joins TRBV18 to TRBJ2-3; no clear D gene. The CDR3 has 14 residues. Germline-derived CDR1 and CDR2 are KGHSH and LQKENI. Trimming took off 3 bases at V and 1 base at J, with 8 bases between the two ends. The CDR3 sequence: CASSPPLGTDTQYF. The CDR3 DNA follows: TGTGCCAGCTCACCCCCGCTGGGCACAGATACGCAGTATTTT.

The V call is TRBV27, the J call TRBJ2-1; 13 bases are shared with TRBD2. This CDR3 has 15 residues. Trimming cost V 7 bases and J 8 bases; bases outside gene matches: 8. Germline V lookup: CDR1 MNHEY, CDR2 SMNVEV (reference sequence). CDR3 protein: CASTPLAGGIDEQFF. CDR3 DNA sequence: TGTGCCAGCACCCCACTAGCGGGAGGGATCGATGAGCAGTTCTTC.

The chain is built from TRBV6-5 and TRBJ2-2; D is unclear. This CDR3 contains 12 residues. CDR1 MNHEY and CDR2 SVGAGI come from the germline V gene. Trimming removed 7 bases from V and 5 bases from J, with 8 bases in between. The CDR3, as DNA: TGTGCCAGCACGGGTAGGACCGGGGAGCTGTTTTTT. The encoded protein is CASTGRTGELFF.

This clone has just a few counts. The chain uses TRBV6-1 and TRBJ1-5; perhaps TRBD1 as D (6 bases). This CDR3 is 13 amino acids long. Deletions cut 8 bases from V and 0 bases from J, with 8 bases between. Germline CDR1 MNHNS, CDR2 SASEGT. CDR3 amino acids: CASETGSNQPQHF. CDR3 coding DNA: TGTGCCAGCGAGACAGGTAGCAATCAGCCCCAGCATTTT.

The V call is TRBV6-5, the J call TRBJ1-1; maybe TRBD1 (5 bases). In germline, CDR1 is MNHEY, CDR2 SVGAGI. The CDR3 length is 13 residues. Deletions cut 2 bases from V and 5 bases from J, with 9 bases between. As DNA, the CDR3 is TGTGCCAGCAGTTACAGGGGTTTTACTGAAGCTTTCTTT. Its protein is CASSYRGFTEAFF.

J is TRBJ1-1 and V is TRBV19; no clear D gene. From germline, CDR1 is LNHDA and CDR2 SQIVND (reference sequence). This CDR3 is built from 15 residues. V was clipped by 1 base and J by 1 base, with 10 bases between them. The CDR3 bases are TGTGCCAGTAGTATAGCGGCAGCAAGGAACACTGAAGCTTTCTTT. It specifies CASSIAAARNTEAFF. Together with reference TRBV19 and TRBJ1-1, the CDR3 gives the full variable domain: DGGITQSPKYLFRKEGQNVTLSCEQNLNHDAMYWYRQDPGQGLRLIYYSQIVNDFQKGDIAEGYSVSREKKESFPLTVTSAQKNPTAFYLCASSIAAARNTEAFFGQGTRLTVV.

The chain links TRBV6-1 to TRBJ2-7, with D tentatively TRBD1 or TRBD2 (5 bases each). This CDR3 region has 15 residues. The germline V gene has CDR1 MNHNS and CDR2 SASEGT. Trimming cost V 5 bases and J 6 bases, with 20 bases left between them. The CDR3 DNA reads as TGTGCCAGCAGTTCCCAACCGGGGCTCAGAAGCGAGCAGTACTTC. Protein sequence: CASSSQPGLRSEQYF.

In the case of this clone: At one end the junction does not follow the germline gene, possibly because of a read error. The chain uses TRBV11-2 and TRBJ1-4; TRBD1 is a possible D gene (6 bases). This CDR3 has 11 residues. Germline V gene lookup returns CDR1 SGHAT and CDR2 FQNNGV. DNA for the CDR3: TGTGCCAGCAGCTCCTACAGGGTCATGGCGTTT. It specifies CASSSYRVMAF.